This TCR beta chain emerged from a study of T cell responses to AZD1222 COVID-19 vaccine. Study information: The study pooled second doses at about 4 or about 12 weeks. Study observations and caveats: Spike-specific TCR breadth rose after two AZD1222 doses, and depth rose as well. None of the repertoires were sampled until the peak T cell response had passed.

Assay: immunoSEQ multiplex PCR; the TCRdb copy retains only in-frame clones and omits some. The sample lists approximately 160,000 clones, about 91% occurring once. As for this clone: Its antigen is unidentified.

In germline, CDR1 is MDHEN, CDR2 SYDVKM. V shed 6 bases, J shed 4 bases, and the junction held 12 bases outside the gene matches. The CDR3 covers 16 residues. This specimen consisted of peripheral blood, obtained on day 0 of AZD1222 vaccination. The sequence was collected from an adult in good health. The gene calls are TRBV28 and TRBJ2-3, with 8 bases fitting TRBD2. CDR3 DNA: TGTGCCAGCAGCCCCCCATTGCCCGGGAGGGCAGATACGCAGTATTTT. This sequence encodes CASSPPLPGRADTQYF.